A single T cell receptor (beta chain) is shown here with its context. The antigen is unknown. With the ViraFEST assay, the study expanded antigen-specific CD4+ T cells using viral peptide pools, then sequenced them. At the end of 9 to 11 days of culture, CD4+ T cells were isolated. The person had a PCR-confirmed SARS-CoV-2 infection during March to December 2020. The cohort was immunized with two doses of either the BNT162b2 or mRNA-1273 vaccine. Both day 3 and day 7 saw half the medium replaced with IL-2 medium. V lost 3 bases to trimming and J lost 10 bases; unmatched junction nucleotides: 9. The CDR3 is 17 amino acids. The V gene's germline CDR1 is LGHDT and CDR2 YNNKEL (reference sequence). The data stem from a study of vaccination effects on CD4 cells after COVID-19. Measured with immunoSEQ multiplex PCR; TCRdb has only the in-frame clones, and not every one. Here the sample spans 17,000 or so clones, around 74% being singletons.

The chain carries TRBV3-1 (or the pseudogene TRBV3-2) and TRBJ2-1; the match to TRBD2 covers 16 bases. This sequence was found in a human donor who had a prior SARS-CoV-2 infection. The source material was CD4+ T cells from PBMCs cultured with SARS-CoV-2 spike peptides, sampled after COVID-19 vaccination. The chain's CDR3 is CASSQGTSGRASREQFF. The CDR3, as DNA: TGTGCCAGCAGCCAGGGGACTAGCGGGAGGGCCTCAAGGGAGCAGTTCTTC.